What follows are 23 T cell receptor beta chains derived from one specimen sequenced in a study of T cells after yellow fever vaccination. TCRdb re-called the 5' RACE reads through MiXCR, storing one row per CDR3 protein. Among under 200,000 distinct CDR3 sequences listed, approximately 9.9% were seen once. Sample: CD8+ T cells sorted from PBMCs, taken 15 days after the yellow fever booster vaccination. Receptor source: a young man who received the YFV17D yellow fever vaccine.

This clonotype was observed at least ten times. V and J are TRBV5-1 and TRBJ2-1; D call uncertain. The V gene lost 0 bases and the J gene lost 0 bases, with 10 bases spanning the gap. There are 16 residues in the CDR3. Germline-derived CDR1 and CDR2 are SGHRS and YFSETQ. In DNA form, the CDR3 reads TGCGCCAGCAGCTTGGAGCACCGGGCCTCCTACAATGAGCAGTTCTTC. The encoded protein is CASSLEHRASYNEQFF.

The chain joins TRBV4-1 to TRBJ1-6; no reliable D call. CDR3 length: 15 residues. Germline V gene lookup returns CDR1 MGHRA and CDR2 YSYEKL. V lost 1 base to trimming and J lost 7 bases, with 11 bases between them. CDR3 region: CASSQVPGGNSPLHF. The CDR3 DNA is TGCGCCAGCAGCCAAGTCCCGGGAGGAAATTCACCCCTCCACTTT.

This rearrangement joins TRBV5-6 to TRBJ2-3; perhaps TRBD1 as D (6 bases). CDR1 is SGHDT and CDR2 is YYEEEE in the germline V gene. The germline V and J ends were trimmed by 5 bases and 0 bases, with 13 bases remaining between them. This CDR3 has 15 amino acids. For the CDR3, the DNA is TGTGCCAGCAGAATCGACAGGACCAGCACAGATACGCAGTATTTT. It codes for CASRIDRTSTDTQYF.

The chain links TRBV27 to TRBJ2-3; TRBD1 agrees at 8 bases. The germline V gene encodes CDR1 MNHEY and CDR2 SMNVEV (reference sequence). The V segment lost 3 bases and the J segment 13 bases; nucleotides outside the gene matches: 9. The CDR3 extends over 13 amino acids. The CDR3 coding sequence is TGTGCCAGCAGTTTCTCCGGACAGGGTTTGAAGTATTTT. Translation: CASSFSGQGLKYF.

This clonotype appeared many times. V usage is TRBV7-6 and J usage is TRBJ1-1; D remains unclear. The CDR3 extends over 14 amino acids. The V and J ends lost 8 bases and 3 bases respectively, with 16 bases between them. Germline V lookup: CDR1 SGHVS, CDR2 FNYEAQ. The CDR3 here is CASGQRTDDTEAFF. The CDR3 DNA is TGTGCCAGCGGCCAGAGGACGGACGACACTGAAGCTTTCTTT.

The V gene is TRBV6-2 or TRBV6-3, the J gene TRBJ2-7, with 11 nucleotides matching TRBD1. The CDR3 runs 14 residues. The germline gives CDR1 MNHEY, CDR2 SVGEGT. V lost 8 bases, J lost 2 bases, and 5 bases stayed unmatched. CDR3 in DNA: TGTGCCAGCTCGGGACAGGGGGGACCCTACGAGCAGTACGTC. This gives the protein CASSGQGGPYEQYV.

This clonotype was seen a handful of times. The chain joins TRBV5-1 to TRBJ2-7; D gene uncertain. Germline V gene data show CDR1 as SGHRS and CDR2 as YFSETQ. This CDR3 is 15 amino acids long. With 0 bases removed from V and 0 bases from J, the gap between germline ends came to 10 bases. CDR3 in amino acids: CASSLAAPSSYEQYV. The CDR3 nucleotides are TGCGCCAGCAGCTTGGCTGCCCCCAGCTCCTACGAGCAGTACGTC.

There are a few counts of this clonotype. The CDR3 loop reads CASSELGDRGRNSPLHF. The CDR3 DNA reads TGTGCCAGCAGTGAACTAGGGGACAGGGGAAGGAATTCACCCCTCCACTTT. The chain uses TRBV2 and TRBJ1-6; 10 positions agree with TRBD1. Per germline, CDR1 SNHLY and CDR2 FYNNEI. The CDR3 loop spans 17 amino acids. Germline trimming cut 2 bases from V and 7 bases from J; bases unmatched to any gene: 8. Drawing the rest from reference TRBV2 and TRBJ1-6, the complete variable domain is EPEVTQTPSHQVTQMGQEVILRCVPISNHLYFYWYRQILGQKVEFLVSFYNNEISEKSEIFDDQFSVERPDGSNFTLKIRSTKLEDSAMYFCASSELGDRGRNSPLHFGNGTRLTVT.

This clonotype was counted between two and nine times. The gene calls are TRBV7-2 and TRBJ2-3; 15 bases are a match to TRBD2. CDR1 and CDR2 from the germline V gene are SGHTA and FQGNSA. There are 17 residues in the CDR3. V lost 5 bases and J lost 1; bases outside the gene matches: 4. The CDR3 is CASSPWTSGGGTDTQYF. The DNA of the CDR3 is TGTGCCAGCAGCCCCTGGACTAGCGGGGGGGGCACAGATACGCAGTATTTT.

This clonotype was seen more than once but under ten times. CDR3: CSARGPIGDEQFF. The CDR3 region has the DNA TGCAGTGCTAGGGGCCCCATCGGCGATGAGCAGTTCTTC. This chain uses TRBV20-1 with TRBJ2-1; D not resolved. Germline CDR1 DFQATT, CDR2 SNEGSKA (reference sequence). The V end was cut by 3 bases, the J end by 8 bases, with 14 bases between. This CDR3 comprises 13 residues.

V gene TRBV27 combines with J gene TRBJ2-3; 8 nucleotides match TRBD2. The trim removed 6 bases at V and 3 bases at J, leaving 5 bases unmatched. This CDR3 spans 14 amino acids. Germline V lookup: CDR1 MNHEY, CDR2 SMNVEV (reference sequence). CDR3 sequence reads: CASSVGLATDTQYF. DNA of the CDR3: TGTGCCAGCAGCGTTGGACTAGCTACAGATACGCAGTATTTT.

The rearrangement links TRBV27 to TRBJ2-7; 7 bases map to TRBD2. The germline V gene has CDR1 MNHEY and CDR2 SMNVEV (reference sequence). The V gene end was trimmed by 6 bases and the J gene end by 7 bases; junction bases not matched to a gene: 9. This CDR3 is built from 13 residues. The CDR3 region is CASSLTWGGEQYF. CDR3 coding DNA: TGTGCCAGCAGCCTAACATGGGGGGGTGAGCAGTACTTC.

The chain recombines TRBV10-2 with TRBJ2-3; D tentatively reads TRBD1 or TRBD2 (5 bases each). In germline, CDR1 is WSHSY, CDR2 SAAADI. The CDR3 is made up of 14 amino acids. The ends were cut back, 4 bases at V and 2 bases at J, with 10 bases in the middle. The CDR3 spells CASSVGPNTDTQYF. As DNA, the CDR3 is TGCGCCAGCAGTGTGGGACCCAACACAGATACGCAGTATTTT.

This chain connects TRBV10-2 to TRBJ2-5, with 9 nucleotides matching TRBD1. The CDR3 spans 14 residues. Trimming removed 6 bases from V and 4 bases from J; junction bases left unmatched: 6. In germline, CDR1 is WSHSY, CDR2 SAAADI. DNA of the CDR3: TGCGCCAGCAGCGGTAGGGGACAGGGAGAGACCCAGTACTTC. Amino acid sequence: CASSGRGQGETQYF.

This clonotype was counted a few times. The CDR3 bases are TGTGCCAGCAGCCAAGGGTGGGGATCCTACAATGAGCAGTTCTTC. Translation: CASSQGWGSYNEQFF. V gene TRBV14 combines with J gene TRBJ2-1; D not certain. Germline loops: CDR1 SGHDN, CDR2 FVKESK. Trimming stripped 1 base from V and 1 base from J, with 8 bases between. This CDR3 comprises 15 residues.

The chain links TRBV4-1 to TRBJ2-7; TRBD1 matches at 8 bases. Germline CDR1 MGHRA, CDR2 YSYEKL. V was pared by 5 bases and J by 1 base, with 4 bases of the junction left unmatched. The CDR3 covers 14 residues. CDR3 nucleotides: TGCGCCAGCAGCGCTCGGACAGGGTCCTACGAGCAGTACGTC. Its translation is CASSARTGSYEQYV.

This clonotype has just a few counts. This chain's CDR3 is CASSQEWTDEKLFF. As DNA, the CDR3 is TGCGCCAGCAGCCAAGAGTGGACGGACGAAAAACTGTTTTTT. The V gene is TRBV4-3, the J gene TRBJ1-4, with D uncertain. This CDR3 has 14 amino acids. The germline V gene encodes CDR1 LGHNA and CDR2 YSLEER. V gave up 0 bases and J gave up 8 bases, with 10 bases separating them.

This clonotype was counted a few times. This chain uses TRBV30 with TRBJ2-7; D not resolved. Deletions cut 6 bases from V and 2 bases from J, with 8 bases between. Germline loops: CDR1 GTSNPN, CDR2 SVGIG (reference sequence). The CDR3 spans 11 residues. In DNA, the CDR3 is TGTGCCTGCCAAGTAACCTACGAGCAGTACTTC. Protein product: CACQVTYEQYF.

This clonotype was counted a few times. This CDR3 is missing its conserved last phenylalanine or tryptophan, likely due to a read error. No DNA is shown, since the ends of the CDR3 on it are uncertain; the CDR3 is the one TCRdb lists. The gene calls are TRBV24-1 and TRBJ2-3; the D call TRBD1 from the table was never checked on the DNA. The CDR3 has 12 residues if both end residues are counted. CDR1 is KGHDR, CDR2 SFDVKD, per germline. CDR3 protein: CATSDLRGPPLV.

The rearrangement uses TRBV29-1 and TRBJ1-2; D gene ambiguous. V was trimmed by 8 bases and J by 8 bases, leaving 12 bases between them. Germline loops: CDR1 SQVTM, CDR2 ANQGSEA. The CDR3 runs to 10 residues. Written as DNA, the CDR3 is TGCAGCATTAGCGACCGGGGCTACACCTTC. Protein product: CSISDRGYTF.

The chain has TRBV4-3 and TRBJ2-7, with D uncertain. Germline V lookup: CDR1 LGHNA, CDR2 YSLEER. V was trimmed by 0 bases and J by 3 bases, leaving 12 bases between them. This CDR3 has 15 amino acids. In nucleotides, the CDR3 is TGCGCCAGCAGCCAAGATATAGGGTATCACTACGAGCAGTACTTC. Protein product: CASSQDIGYHYEQYF.

This clonotype was seen more than once but under ten times. This sequence joins TRBV11-2 and TRBJ2-1, with TRBD2 matching 8 bases. V shed 4 bases, J shed 1 base, and the junction held 3 bases outside the gene matches. The CDR3 length is 15 residues. From germline, CDR1 is SGHAT and CDR2 FQNNGV. The CDR3 DNA follows: TGTGCCAGCAGCTCTGGACTAGCTTCCTACAATGAGCAGTTCTTC. Encoded protein: CASSSGLASYNEQFF.

This clonotype has just a few counts. Its ends do not fully match the called genes, so a read error is possible. This chain connects TRBV6-1 to TRBJ1-4; possibly TRBD1 for D (5 bases). The CDR3 runs 15 residues. From germline, CDR1 is MNHNS and CDR2 SASEGT. The CDR3 region is CASTEGTFGNEKLFF. CDR3 DNA sequence: TGTGCCAGCACTGAAGGGACGTTCGGGAATGAAAAACTGTTTTTT.